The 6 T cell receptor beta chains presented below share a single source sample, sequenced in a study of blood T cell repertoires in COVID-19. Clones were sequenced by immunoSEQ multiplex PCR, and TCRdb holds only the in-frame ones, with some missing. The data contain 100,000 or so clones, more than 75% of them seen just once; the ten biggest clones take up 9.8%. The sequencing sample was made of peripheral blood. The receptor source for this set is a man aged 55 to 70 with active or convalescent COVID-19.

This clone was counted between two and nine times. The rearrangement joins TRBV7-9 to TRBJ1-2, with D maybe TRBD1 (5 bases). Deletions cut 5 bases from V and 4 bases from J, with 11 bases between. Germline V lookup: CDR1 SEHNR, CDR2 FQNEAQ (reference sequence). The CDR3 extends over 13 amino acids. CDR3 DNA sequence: TGTGCCAGCAGCCCAACAGACAGCTATGGCTACACCTTC. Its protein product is CASSPTDSYGYTF.

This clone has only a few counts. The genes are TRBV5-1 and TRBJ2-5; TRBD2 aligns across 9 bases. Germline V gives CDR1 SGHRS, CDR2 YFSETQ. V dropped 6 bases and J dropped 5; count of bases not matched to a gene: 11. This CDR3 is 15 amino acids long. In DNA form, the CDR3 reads TGCGCCAGCACCCCGGGGCTAGCGGGAAGGGAGACCCAGTACTTC. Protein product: CASTPGLAGRETQYF.

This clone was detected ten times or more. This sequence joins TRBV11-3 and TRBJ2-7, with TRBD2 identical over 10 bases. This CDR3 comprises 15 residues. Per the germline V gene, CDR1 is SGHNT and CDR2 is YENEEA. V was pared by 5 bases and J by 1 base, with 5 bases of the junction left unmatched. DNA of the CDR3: TGTGCCAGCAGCCCCCAGCGGGAGGGTTCCTACGAGCAGTACTTC. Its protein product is CASSPQREGSYEQYF. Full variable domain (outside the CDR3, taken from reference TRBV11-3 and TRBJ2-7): EAGVVQSPRYKIIEKKQPVAFWCNPISGHNTLYWYLQNLGQGPELLIRYENEEAVDDSQLPKDRFSAERLKGVDSTLKIQPAELGDSAVYLCASSPQREGSYEQYFGPGTRLTVT.

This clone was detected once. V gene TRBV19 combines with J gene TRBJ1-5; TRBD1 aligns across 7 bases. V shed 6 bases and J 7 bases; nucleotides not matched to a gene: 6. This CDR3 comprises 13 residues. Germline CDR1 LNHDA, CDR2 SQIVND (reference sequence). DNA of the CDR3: TGTGCCAGTAGCGACAGGGTAGGGCAGCCCCAGCATTTT. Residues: CASSDRVGQPQHF.

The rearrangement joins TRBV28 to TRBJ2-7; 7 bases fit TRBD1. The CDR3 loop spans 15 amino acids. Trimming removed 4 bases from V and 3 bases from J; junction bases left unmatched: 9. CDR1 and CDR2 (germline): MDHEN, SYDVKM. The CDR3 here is CASSYTGTAGYEQYF. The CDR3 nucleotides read TGTGCCAGCAGTTATACCGGGACAGCAGGCTACGAGCAGTACTTC.

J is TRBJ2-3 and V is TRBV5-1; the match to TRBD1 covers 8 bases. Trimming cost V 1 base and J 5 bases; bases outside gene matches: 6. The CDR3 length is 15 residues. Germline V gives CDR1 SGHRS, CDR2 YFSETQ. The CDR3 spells CASSLKAGGEDTQYF. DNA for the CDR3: TGCGCCAGCAGCTTGAAGGCAGGGGGCGAAGATACGCAGTATTTT.